This passage covers 6 T cell receptor beta chains from one sample sequenced in a study of T cell repertoires in cytomegalovirus infection. TCRdb itself ran the reads through MiXCR, one entry per CDR3 protein. The data show about 130,000 distinct CDR3 sequences, with about 32% seen just once and roughly 47% held by the top ten. These receptors' targets are unknown. The input for sequencing was CD8+ T cells from cultured PBMCs, taken from culture after CMV antigen stimulation. These receptors were taken from a human donor in good health (CMV status not recorded). Some clones in this sample may be carry-over from other donors' samples.

This clonotype was counted only a few times. This chain connects TRBV7-9 to TRBJ1-2; 9 bases are shared with TRBD1. Trimming at V came to 6 bases and at J to 8 bases, leaving 4 bases not matched to a gene. There are 12 residues in the CDR3. Germline CDR1 reads SEHNR; CDR2 reads FQNEAQ (reference sequence). The DNA of the CDR3 is TGTGCCAGCAGTAACAGGGGGCTGGGCTACACCTTC. It specifies CASSNRGLGYTF.

The rearrangement links TRBV12-3 or TRBV12-4 to TRBJ2-3, with 7 bases lining up with TRBD2. The V gene end was trimmed by 5 bases and the J gene end by 0 bases; junction bases not matched to a gene: 5. The CDR3 consists of 15 residues. The CDR3 DNA sequence: TGTGCCAGCAGTCTTCTCGGGGGGAGCACAGATACGCAGTATTTT. Translated: CASSLLGGSTDTQYF.

The chain recombines TRBV28 with TRBJ2-2, with D unresolved. Between the trimmed V and J ends, which lost 3 bases and 4 bases, there was a span of 9 bases. Germline values: CDR1 MDHEN, CDR2 SYDVKM. This CDR3 is built from 14 residues. This chain's CDR3 is CASSFRRITGELFF. The CDR3 nucleotides read TGTGCCAGCAGTTTTCGCAGGATCACCGGGGAGCTGTTTTTT.

As for this clonotype: Germline and junction disagree at one end, which may indicate a read error. The V gene is TRBV7-4, the J gene TRBJ2-7, with D possibly being TRBD1 (6 bases). Looked up from germline, CDR1 is SGHVT and CDR2 is SQSDAQ. There are 12 residues in the CDR3. The DNA for the CDR3 is TGTGTCAGCAGCTTTACAGGGTACGAGCAGTACTTC. It translates to CVSSFTGYEQYF.

This chain joins TRBV20-1 and TRBJ2-1; D ambiguous. The ends were cut back, 0 bases at V and 0 bases at J, with 9 bases in the middle. This CDR3 spans 15 amino acids. Per germline, CDR1 DFQATT and CDR2 SNEGSKA (reference sequence). The CDR3: CSARDGDSSYNEQFF. CDR3 DNA sequence: TGCAGTGCTAGAGATGGCGACTCCTCCTACAATGAGCAGTTCTTC.

This rearrangement joins TRBV10-2 to TRBJ1-1, with 7 bases lining up with TRBD1. The CDR3 has 15 amino acids. Per the germline V gene, CDR1 is WSHSY and CDR2 is SAAADI. V was clipped by 4 bases and J by 3 bases; unmatched bases: 8. The CDR3 DNA sequence: TGCGCCAGCAGTGCAAGCACAGGGGCGGACACTGAAGCTTTCTTT. This encodes CASSASTGADTEAFF.